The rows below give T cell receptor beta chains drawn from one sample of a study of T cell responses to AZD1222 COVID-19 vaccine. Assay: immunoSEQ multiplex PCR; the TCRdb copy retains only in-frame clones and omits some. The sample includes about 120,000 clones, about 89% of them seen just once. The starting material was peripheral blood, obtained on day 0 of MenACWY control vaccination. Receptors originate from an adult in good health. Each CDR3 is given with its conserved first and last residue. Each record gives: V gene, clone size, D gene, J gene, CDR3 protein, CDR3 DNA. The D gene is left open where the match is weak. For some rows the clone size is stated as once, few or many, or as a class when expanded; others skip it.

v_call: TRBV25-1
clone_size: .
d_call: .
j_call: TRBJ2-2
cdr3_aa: CASSEYRDTGELFF
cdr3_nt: TGTGCCAGCAGTGAATACAGGGACACCGGGGAGCTGTTTTTT

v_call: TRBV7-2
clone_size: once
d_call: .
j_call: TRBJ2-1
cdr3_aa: CASSSHQANEQFF
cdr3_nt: TGTGCCAGCAGCTCTCATCAAGCCAATGAGCAGTTCTTC

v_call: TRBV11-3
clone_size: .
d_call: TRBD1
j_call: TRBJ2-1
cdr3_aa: CASSLSGDREDEQFF
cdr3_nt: TGTGCCAGCAGCTTATCAGGGGACAGGGAGGATGAGCAGTTCTTC

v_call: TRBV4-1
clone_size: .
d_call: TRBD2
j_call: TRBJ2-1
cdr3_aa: CASSRTEGLDNEQFF
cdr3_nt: TGCGCCAGCAGCCGAACCGAGGGACTAGACAATGAGCAGTTCTTC

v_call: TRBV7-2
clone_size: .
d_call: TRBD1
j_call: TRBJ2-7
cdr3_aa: CASSFGTEYEQYF
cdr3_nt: TGTGCCAGCAGCTTCGGGACAGAATACGAGCAGTACTTC

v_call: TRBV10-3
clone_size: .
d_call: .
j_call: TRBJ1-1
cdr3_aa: CAISEVSGQGRTEAFF
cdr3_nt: TGTGCCATCAGTGAAGTTTCGGGTCAGGGGAGAACTGAAGCTTTCTTT

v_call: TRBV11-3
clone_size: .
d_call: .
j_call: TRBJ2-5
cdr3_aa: CASSFRGTGETQYF
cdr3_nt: TGTGCCAGCAGCTTTCGCGGGACGGGAGAGACCCAGTACTTC

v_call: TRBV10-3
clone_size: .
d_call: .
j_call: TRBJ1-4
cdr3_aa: CAISAGADEKLFF
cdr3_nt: TGTGCCATCAGTGCTGGTGCTGATGAAAAACTGTTTTTT

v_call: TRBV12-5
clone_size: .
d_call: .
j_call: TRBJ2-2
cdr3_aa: CASGLSQANTGELFF
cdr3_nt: TGTGCTAGTGGTCTATCACAGGCGAACACCGGGGAGCTGTTTTTT

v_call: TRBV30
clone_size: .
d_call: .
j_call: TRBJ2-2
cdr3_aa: CACTPGRNTGELFF
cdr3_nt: TGTGCCTGTACTCCGGGACGCAACACCGGGGAGCTGTTTTTT

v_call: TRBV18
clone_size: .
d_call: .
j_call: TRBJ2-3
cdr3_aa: CASSPETNRDTQYF
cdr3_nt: TGTGCCAGCTCACCAGAGACAAACAGAGATACGCAGTATTTT

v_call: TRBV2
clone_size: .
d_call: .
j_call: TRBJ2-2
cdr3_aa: CASWGQGNTGELFF
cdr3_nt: TGTGCCAGTTGGGGGCAGGGGAACACCGGGGAGCTGTTTTTT

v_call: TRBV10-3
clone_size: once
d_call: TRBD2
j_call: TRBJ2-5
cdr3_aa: CAISESLAGAQETQYF
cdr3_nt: TGTGCCATCAGTGAGTCCCTAGCGGGGGCACAAGAGACCCAGTACTTC

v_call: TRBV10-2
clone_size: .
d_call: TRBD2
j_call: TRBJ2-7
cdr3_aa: CASSPSPGGTSGNRDEQYF
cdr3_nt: TGCGCCAGCAGTCCCTCCCCTGGGGGGACTAGCGGGAATAGGGACGAGCAGTACTTC

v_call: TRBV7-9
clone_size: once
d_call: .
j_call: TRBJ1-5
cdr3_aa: CASSLAEYQPQHF
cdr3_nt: TGTGCCAGCAGCTTAGCAGAGTATCAGCCCCAGCATTTT

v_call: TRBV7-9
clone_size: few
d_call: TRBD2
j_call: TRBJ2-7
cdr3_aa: CASSLGSGAYEQYF
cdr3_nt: TGTGCCAGCAGCTTAGGAAGCGGGGCCTACGAGCAGTACTTC

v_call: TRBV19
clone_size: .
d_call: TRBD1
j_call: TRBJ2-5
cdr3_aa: CASSISRGQIETQYF
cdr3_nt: TGTGCCAGTAGTATTAGCAGGGGGCAGATCGAGACCCAGTACTTC

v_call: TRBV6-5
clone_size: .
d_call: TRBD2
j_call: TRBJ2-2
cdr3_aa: CASSYSSGSATGELFF
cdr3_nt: TGTGCCAGCAGTTACAGTAGCGGGAGTGCCACCGGGGAGCTGTTTTTT

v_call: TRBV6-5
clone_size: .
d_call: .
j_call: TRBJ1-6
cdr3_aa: CASSYNTGTYNSPLHF
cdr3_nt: TGTGCCAGCAGTTATAACACTGGGACCTATAATTCACCCCTCCACTTT

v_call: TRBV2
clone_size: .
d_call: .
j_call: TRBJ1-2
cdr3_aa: CASSEQVYGYTF
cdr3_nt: TGTGCCAGCAGTGAACAGGTCTATGGCTACACCTTC

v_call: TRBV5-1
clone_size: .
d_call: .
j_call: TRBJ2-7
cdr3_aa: CASSLQSSSYEQYF
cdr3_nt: TGCGCCAGCAGCTTACAGTCGAGCTCCTACGAGCAGTACTTC

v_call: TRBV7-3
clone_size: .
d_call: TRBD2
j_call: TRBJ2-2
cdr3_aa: CASSPQAGGNTGELFF
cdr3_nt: TGTGCCAGCAGCCCCCAGGCGGGGGGGAACACCGGGGAGCTGTTTTTT

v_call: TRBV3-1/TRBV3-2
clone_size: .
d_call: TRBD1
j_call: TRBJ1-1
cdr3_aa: CASSQAGTGDTEAFF
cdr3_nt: TGTGCCAGCAGCCAAGCCGGGACAGGGGACACTGAAGCTTTCTTT

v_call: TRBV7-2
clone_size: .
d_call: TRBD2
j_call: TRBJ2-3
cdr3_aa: CASSLALAGRSTDTQYF
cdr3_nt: TGTGCCAGCAGCTTAGCGCTGGCCGGGAGGAGCACAGATACGCAGTATTTT

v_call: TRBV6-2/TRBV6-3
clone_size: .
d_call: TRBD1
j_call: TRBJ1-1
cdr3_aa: CASSPITGVGPNTEAFF
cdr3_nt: TGTGCCAGCAGCCCAATAACAGGGGTTGGACCCAACACTGAAGCTTTCTTT

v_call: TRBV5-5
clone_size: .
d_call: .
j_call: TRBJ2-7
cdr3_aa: CASSSTTYEQYF
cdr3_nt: TGTGCCAGCAGCTCGACCACCTACGAGCAGTACTTC

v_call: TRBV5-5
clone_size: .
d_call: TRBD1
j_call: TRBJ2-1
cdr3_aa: CASSSGTGLYNEQFF
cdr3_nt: TGTGCCAGCAGCTCCGGGACAGGGCTTTACAATGAGCAGTTCTTC

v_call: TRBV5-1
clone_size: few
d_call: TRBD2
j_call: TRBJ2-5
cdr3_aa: CASSTGLAGGQETQYF
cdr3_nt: TGCGCCAGCAGCACCGGACTAGCGGGAGGGCAAGAGACCCAGTACTTC

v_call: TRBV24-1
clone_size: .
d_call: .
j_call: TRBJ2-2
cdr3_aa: CATSRAGGGELFF
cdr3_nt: TGTGCCACCAGTCGTGCTGGGGGCGGGGAGCTGTTTTTT

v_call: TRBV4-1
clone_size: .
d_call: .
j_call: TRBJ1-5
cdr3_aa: CASSQEDGNQPQHF
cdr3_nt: TGCGCCAGCAGTCAGGAAGACGGAAATCAGCCCCAGCATTTT